This entry is about one T cell receptor (beta chain). Generated by immunoSEQ multiplex PCR, the TCRdb table keeps only in-frame clones and is missing some. This table holds roughly 8,000 clones. These data originate in a study of synovial regulatory T cells in juvenile arthritis. Germline CDR1 is SGHNT and CDR2 is YYREEE (reference sequence). The length of the CDR3 is 12 residues. The coding DNA is unavailable. The sequenced sample was Treg cells from blood. Regarding subset: remaining (HLA-DR-negative) circulating blood Treg cells. This chain uses TRBV5-4 with TRBJ2-3; TCRdb indicates TRBD1, and absent DNA this call remains unverified. This TCR derives from a donor between 2 and 35 years old with juvenile idiopathic arthritis. The CDR3 loop reads CASSVWPDTQYF.